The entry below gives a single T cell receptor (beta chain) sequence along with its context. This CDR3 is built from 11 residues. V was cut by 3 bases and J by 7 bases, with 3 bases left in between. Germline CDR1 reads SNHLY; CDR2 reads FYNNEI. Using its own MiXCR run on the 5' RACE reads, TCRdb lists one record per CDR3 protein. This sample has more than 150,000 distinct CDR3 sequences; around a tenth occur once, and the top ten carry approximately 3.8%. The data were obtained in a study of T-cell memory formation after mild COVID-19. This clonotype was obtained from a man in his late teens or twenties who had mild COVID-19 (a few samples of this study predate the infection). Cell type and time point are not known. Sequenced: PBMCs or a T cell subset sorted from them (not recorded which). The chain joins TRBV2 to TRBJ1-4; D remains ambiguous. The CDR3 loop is CASSEGEKLFF. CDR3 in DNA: TGTGCCAGCAGTGAGGGTGAAAAACTGTTTTTT.